The sequence of this T cell receptor beta chain was determined in a study of T cells expressing NK-cell markers. Across the study: Repertoire data for TCR beta were derived from sorted T cells (CD3+CD56+NKG2C+, CD3+CD56+NKG2C- and CD3+CD56-NKG2C+).

The germline V gene has CDR1 MDHEN and CDR2 SYDVKM. There are 14 residues in the CDR3. One entry per CDR3 protein, without DNA, is what TCRdb gives after re-calling the 5' RACE reads. The sample totals 200,000 to 300,000 distinct CDR3 sequences. To note about this clonotype: No antigen is known for it.

Study-wide results and caveats: Researchers report these clonotypes also headed the CD3+CD56-NKG2C+ fraction in a handful of donors. The share of CD8+ T cells held by dominant NKG2C+ clonotypes was about 1.0-7.5% in several donors.

V gene TRBV28 combines with J gene TRBJ1-2. The TCR comes from a woman between 18 and 70 years old in good health. Specimen: blood T cells: a sorted CD56 or NKG2C T cell subset, CD4+ or CD8+ T cells, or bulk PBMC T cells (not recorded which). This chain's CDR3 is CATAEGAVNYGYTF.